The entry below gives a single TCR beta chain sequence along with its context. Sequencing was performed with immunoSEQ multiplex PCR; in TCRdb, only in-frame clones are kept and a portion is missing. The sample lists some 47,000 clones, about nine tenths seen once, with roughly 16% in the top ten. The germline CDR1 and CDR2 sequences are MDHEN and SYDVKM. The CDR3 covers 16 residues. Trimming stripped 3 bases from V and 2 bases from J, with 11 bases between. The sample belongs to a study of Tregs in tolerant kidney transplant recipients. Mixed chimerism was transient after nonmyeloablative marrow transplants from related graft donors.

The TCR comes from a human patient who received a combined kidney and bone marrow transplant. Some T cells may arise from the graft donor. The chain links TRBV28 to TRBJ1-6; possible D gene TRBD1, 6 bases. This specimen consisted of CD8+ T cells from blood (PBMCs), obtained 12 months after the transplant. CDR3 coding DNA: TGTGCCAGCAGTTTCCCCGGACAGACCTATAATTCACCCCTCCACTTT. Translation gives CASSFPGQTYNSPLHF.